This record concerns one T cell receptor (beta chain) sequence. This specimen belongs to a study of blood T cell repertoires in COVID-19. Overall study context: Samples representing acute and convalescent COVID-19 were sourced from the United States, Italy and Spain. From T cells, B-cell-depleted T cells, or PBMCs came the material, which was cDNA or gDNA.

From germline, CDR1 is MNHNS and CDR2 SASEGT. Trimming removed 2 bases from V and 10 bases from J, with 6 bases in between. This CDR3 spans 12 amino acids. Original data processing: Amplification with reference gene primers provided the estimates of nucleated cell counts. The data were produced by immunoSEQ multiplex PCR, yet TCRdb's version contains in-frame clones alone and is incomplete. Clone size and V and J calls were adopted from that table, with D and trimming inferred from the DNA. Among tens of thousands of clones, roughly four fifths were seen once, and the ten largest hold approximately 6.8%.

The receptor comes from a man aged 45-65 years with active or convalescent COVID-19. The chain is built from TRBV6-1 and TRBJ1-6; unclear D gene. The sequenced sample consisted of peripheral blood. The CDR3 region is CASSEPPSPLHF. The DNA of the CDR3 is TGTGCCAGCAGTGAACCCCCATCACCCCTCCACTTT.